This entry concerns a single TCR beta chain. The data stem from a study of blood T cell repertoires in COVID-19. Across the whole study: Acute and convalescent COVID-19 specimens originated in the United States, Italy and Spain.

Source study methods: Estimation of nucleated cell counts was performed using reference gene primer amplification. Here immunoSEQ multiplex PCR was the method, and the copy in TCRdb shows in-frame clones only, minus some. The V and J calls and clone size come from that table; D and trimming were worked out from the DNA. Among hundreds of thousands of clones listed, around 89% were seen once. Trimming at V came to 0 bases and at J to 6 bases, leaving 8 bases not matched to a gene. Germline-derived CDR1 and CDR2 are SGHDT and YYEEEE. The CDR3 is made up of 15 amino acids. The receptor's source is a man aged 40-50 years with acute or convalescent COVID-19. The sample taken for sequencing was peripheral blood. The V and J genes are TRBV5-6 and TRBJ1-2; 7 positions match TRBD1. In DNA form, the CDR3 reads TGTGCCAGCAGCTTGGGGCCTGACAGGGTGGATGGCTACACCTTC. It is translated as CASSLGPDRVDGYTF.